Listed here is a single T cell receptor (beta chain). Its antigen is still unknown. This entry is derived from a study of T cells expressing NK-cell markers. Study-level information: Eight donors were sequenced, of whom seven were HCMV-seropositive, while the remaining one was HCMV-seronegative. Overall study findings and caveats: About six donors showed dominant NKG2C+ clonotypes comprising roughly 1.0-7.0% of their CD8+ T cells. Leadership of the CD3+CD56-NKG2C+ fraction also belonged to these clonotypes in several donors.

The CDR3 has 13 residues. Germline-derived CDR1 and CDR2 are LGHDT and YNNKEL (reference sequence). 5'RACE template switching built TCR beta cDNA with unique molecular identifiers. TCRdb derives one entry per CDR3 protein from the 5' RACE reads, leaving out DNA. The clone table shows around 260,000 distinct CDR3 sequences, with the ten largest holding 4.2%. Sequenced: blood T cells: a sorted CD56 or NKG2C T cell subset, CD4+ or CD8+ T cells, or bulk PBMC T cells (not recorded which). The chain combines TRBV3-1 with TRBJ2-7. The TCR sequence derives from a woman aged 18 to 75 in good health. CDR3 sequence reads: CASSQPPRYEQYF.